The entry that follows covers one T cell receptor (beta chain) sequence. In the authors' workflow: The authors estimated nucleated cell counts from reference gene primer amplification. The assay was immunoSEQ multiplex PCR, and TCRdb's table has in-frame clones only and misses some. D and trimming were read from the DNA, whereas the V and J calls and clone size are those reported in that table. The sample holds almost 200,000 clones, 85% to 90% seen once. The data were obtained in a study of blood T cell repertoires in COVID-19. CDR1 is SEHNR and CDR2 is FQNEAQ in the germline V gene (reference sequence). V lost 1 base, J lost 7 bases, and 8 bases lay in between. The CDR3 contains 13 residues.

The clonotype originates from a woman aged 70 to 79 with acute or convalescent COVID-19. Sequenced: peripheral blood. The rearrangement joins TRBV7-9 to TRBJ2-1; perhaps TRBD1 as D (5 bases). In DNA, the CDR3 is TGTGCCAGCAGCTTAGGGGGCAGGAATGAGCAGTTCTTC. This translates into CASSLGGRNEQFF.